Listed below are T cell receptor beta chains from one sample, sequenced in a study of OX40 agonist ivuxolimab in advanced cancers. Profiled with immunoSEQ multiplex PCR; TCRdb holds only in-frame clones, not every one. The repertoire holds 75,000 to 95,000 clones, with approximately 89% as singletons. The sequencing here drew on CD4+ or CD8+ T cells sorted from blood, taken in a trial of the OX40 agonist ivuxolimab. The receptors were gathered from an adult with an advanced solid tumor such as melanoma, head and neck, liver or kidney cancer. Each CDR3 is given with its conserved first and last residue. The D gene is left open where the match is weak.

j_call v_call d_call cdr3_length cdr3_aa
TRBJ2-6 TRBV10-3 - 16 CAISPTGNSGANVLTF
TRBJ2-3 TRBV6-1 TRBD1 15 CASSEDRGTTDTQYF
TRBJ1-1 TRBV6-5 - 15 CASSYEQGRATEAFF
TRBJ2-3 TRBV5-1 TRBD2 16 CASSPQVAGRSDAQYF
TRBJ1-3 TRBV2 - 14 CASSEWQMGDTIYF
TRBJ1-1 TRBV6-5 - 12 CASSHEGTEAFF
TRBJ2-4 TRBV6-5 - 14 CASSYTGPKNIQYF
TRBJ1-6 TRBV14 - 13 CASSRTSNSPLHF
TRBJ2-7 TRBV6-6 TRBD2 15 CASSPLAVSAYEQYF
TRBJ2-1 TRBV6-5 - 14 CASSYHWGTPEQFF
TRBJ2-2 TRBV9 TRBD1 16 CASSVASGGDTGELFF
TRBJ2-5 TRBV9 - 14 CASSVHATQETQYF
TRBJ1-5 TRBV19 TRBD1 14 CASIDRVNNQPQHF
TRBJ1-1 TRBV6-1 - 12 CASSANRPEAFF
TRBJ2-1 TRBV10-3 TRBD1 15 CAISERTGTYNEQFF
TRBJ1-3 TRBV27 TRBD1 14 CASSPRGLGNTIYF
TRBJ2-1 TRBV10-2 TRBD1 14 CASSRQGSDNEQFF
TRBJ2-2 TRBV19 TRBD1 15 CASTMRTGGTGELFF
TRBJ1-2 TRBV28 - 13 CASSSGDFYGYTF
TRBJ2-1 TRBV4-1 TRBD2 18 CASSQGLGTSGSLNEQFF
TRBJ2-3 TRBV28 - 16 CASSGQGKGRIHTQYF
TRBJ1-2 TRBV25-1 TRBD1 15 CASSEPGTGNYGYTF
TRBJ2-5 TRBV5-1 - 13 CASSLVRRETQYF
TRBJ2-7 TRBV5-4 - 14 CASSPDGGSYEQYF
TRBJ1-5 TRBV9 TRBD1 15 CASSVAAGGNQPQHF
TRBJ2-3 TRBV29-1 - 14 CSVIPGLGVYAQYF
TRBJ2-1 TRBV5-1 - 14 CASRAEPNYNEQFF
TRBJ2-3 TRBV27 - 15 CASSPRVPFTDTQYF
TRBJ2-2 TRBV19 TRBD2 16 CASSKPGLAGGGELFF
TRBJ1-4 TRBV28 - 15 CASSPFGREVEKLFF
TRBJ2-7 TRBV5-1 - 15 CASSRSAILSYEQYF
TRBJ2-7 TRBV19 TRBD2 15 CASSTWTSGSYEQYF
TRBJ2-1 TRBV7-8 - 15 CASSFRGTTYNEQFF
TRBJ1-1 TRBV10-2 - 15 CASSEARALNTEAFF
TRBJ2-7 TRBV27 - 14 CASSFSTRGYEQYF
TRBJ2-2 TRBV2 - 14 CASRGQGNTGELFF
TRBJ2-2 TRBV27 TRBD2 15 CASSRPGLDTGELFF
TRBJ2-1 TRBV7-2 - 13 CASSLGRNNEQFF
TRBJ2-2 TRBV7-9 TRBD2 17 CASSLELLAGNTGELFF
TRBJ2-2 TRBV2 - 15 CASSEGGTDTGELFF
TRBJ1-2 TRBV7-8 - 14 CASSASGATLGYTF
TRBJ1-2 TRBV15 TRBD1 15 CATSHGTGGDYGYTF
TRBJ2-2 TRBV7-9 TRBD1 16 CASSHRDRDGTGELFF
TRBJ2-5 TRBV5-1 - 12 CASSLYGETQYF
TRBJ1-2 TRBV27 - 14 CASSLRGANYGYTF
TRBJ1-1 TRBV29-1 - 13 CSVEVDGGTEAFF
TRBJ1-4 TRBV18 - 13 CASSPLRDEKLFF
TRBJ2-1 TRBV27 TRBD2 15 CASSPSRLATNEQFF
TRBJ2-2 TRBV9 - 16 CASSVEVGAATGELFF
TRBJ1-4 TRBV11-3 - 13 CASSFRGNEKLFF
TRBJ1-1 TRBV27 - 16 CASRPRTNRKNTEAFF